Each of the 5 T cell receptor beta chains below was sequenced from the same sample in a study of T cells in tumors after PD-1 blockade. Repertoires were generated with immunoSEQ multiplex PCR, while TCRdb's copy carries only in-frame clones and drops some. Of more than 12,000 clones listed, around 62% are singletons. The sample was tumor tissue, taken after anti-PD-1 treatment. These receptors all stem from a human donor with cutaneous squamous cell carcinoma.

The rearrangement uses TRBV20-1 and TRBJ2-5; TRBD2 aligns across 11 bases. This CDR3 has 14 residues. V gave up 3 bases and J gave up 5 bases; unmatched junction bases: 5. Germline values: CDR1 DFQATT, CDR2 SNEGSKA (reference sequence). CDR3 region: CSASPSSGGETQYF. The CDR3 DNA reads as TGCAGTGCTAGTCCGTCTAGCGGGGGGGAGACCCAGTACTTC.

This clone was recorded once. V usage is TRBV11-3 and J usage is TRBJ1-3; D gene unclear. The CDR3 totals 16 residues. The V end was cut by 4 bases, the J end by 0 bases, with 13 bases between. CDR1 is SGHNT, CDR2 YENEEA, per germline. The CDR3 sequence is CASSSNGPSSGNTIYF. Written as DNA, the CDR3 is TGTGCCAGCAGCTCCAATGGGCCTAGCTCTGGAAACACCATATATTTT.

This chain links TRBV19 with TRBJ2-1; D unclear. CDR1 is LNHDA, CDR2 SQIVND, per germline (reference sequence). The CDR3 is 17 amino acids. V was trimmed by 4 bases and J by 0 bases, leaving 16 bases between them. The CDR3 bases are TGTGCCAGTAGTACCAGTCGCACCTCGGGCTCCTACAATGAGCAGTTCTTC. Translating it yields CASSTSRTSGSYNEQFF. Full variable domain (outside the CDR3, taken from reference TRBV19 and TRBJ2-1): DGGITQSPKYLFRKEGQNVTLSCEQNLNHDAMYWYRQDPGQGLRLIYYSQIVNDFQKGDIAEGYSVSREKKESFPLTVTSAQKNPTAFYLCASSTSRTSGSYNEQFFGPGTRLTVL.

This clone appeared a few times. V is TRBV5-1 and J is TRBJ2-2; either TRBD1 or TRBD2 may supply D (6 bases each). The CDR3 totals 16 residues. Germline V gene data show CDR1 as SGHRS and CDR2 as YFSETQ. V lost 0 bases to trimming and J lost 4 bases, with 13 bases between them. The CDR3 nucleotides read TGCGCCAGCAGCTTGGAAGTTGGGGGGCGCACCGGGGAGCTGTTTTTT. Its protein is CASSLEVGGRTGELFF.

J is TRBJ2-1 and V is TRBV5-5; 7 positions agree with TRBD1. The CDR3 totals 14 residues. Germline-derived CDR1 and CDR2 are SGHKS and YYEKEE (reference sequence). Germline trimming cut 4 bases from V and 3 bases from J; bases unmatched to any gene: 4. The CDR3, as DNA: TGTGCCAGCAGCCGGACAGGCCTCTACAATGAGCAGTTCTTC. The encoded protein is CASSRTGLYNEQFF. Filled out from reference TRBV5-5 and TRBJ2-1, the complete variable domain reads DAGVTQSPTHLIKTRGQQVTLRCSPISGHKSVSWYQQVLGQGPQFIFQYYEKEERGRGNFPDRFSARQFPNYSSELNVNALLLGDSALYLCASSRTGLYNEQFFGPGTRLTVL.